The 5 T cell receptor beta chains below were found in one sample sequenced in a study of blood T cell repertoires in COVID-19. Sequenced by immunoSEQ multiplex PCR; TCRdb stores in-frame clones only, minus some. The sample carries roughly 260,000 clones, approximately 85% recorded once. The sequencing sample was made of peripheral blood. Source of these receptors: a woman in her 70s with acute or convalescent COVID-19.

The genes are TRBV28 and TRBJ1-3, with D possibly matching TRBD1 (5 bases). Germline CDR1 reads MDHEN; CDR2 reads SYDVKM. The germline V and J ends were trimmed by 2 bases and 2 bases, with 10 bases remaining between them. The CDR3 contains 15 residues. CDR3 nucleotides: TGTGCCAGCAGTTTAACCCCCAGGGCTGGAAACACCATATATTTT. Residues: CASSLTPRAGNTIYF.

The chain carries TRBV5-1 and TRBJ1-1; no firm D call. The V end lost 1 base, the J end lost 0 bases, and 10 bases lay between the germline ends. Germline CDR1 is SGHRS and CDR2 is YFSETQ. The CDR3 contains 15 residues. The CDR3 nucleotides are TGCGCCAGCAGCTTGATGCAGAACCTGAACACTGAAGCTTTCTTT. This encodes CASSLMQNLNTEAFF.

The chain joins TRBV7-2 to TRBJ2-1, with D possibly being TRBD2 (7 bases). V lost 1 base, J lost 5 bases, and 12 bases lay in between. Germline values: CDR1 SGHTA, CDR2 FQGNSA. The CDR3 spans 15 residues. CDR3 nucleotide sequence: TGTGCCAGCAGCTTAGGCGGGGGCCTTAACAATGAGCAGTTCTTC. It specifies CASSLGGGLNNEQFF. Full variable domain (outside the CDR3, taken from reference TRBV7-2 and TRBJ2-1): GAGVSQSPSNKVTEKGKDVELRCDPISGHTALYWYRQSLGQGLEFLIYFQGNSAPDKSGLPSDRFSAERTGGSVSTLTIQRTQQEDSAVYLCASSLGGGLNNEQFFGPGTRLTVL.

The sample holds one count of this clone. The rearrangement links TRBV12-3 or TRBV12-4 to TRBJ1-1; D unresolved. The CDR3 totals 13 residues. V lost 2 bases and J 6 bases, leaving 10 bases between the germline ends. In nucleotides, the CDR3 is TGTGCCAGCAGTTTATTCGGCGGGGCTGAAGCTTTCTTT. Protein sequence: CASSLFGGAEAFF.

This clone appeared a few times. This chain joins TRBV14 and TRBJ1-2; TRBD1 matches at 8 bases. The CDR3 consists of 15 residues. The germline V gene encodes CDR1 SGHDN and CDR2 FVKESK. The trim removed 1 base at V and 5 bases at J, leaving 6 bases unmatched. The CDR3 protein is CASSQAGQAYYGYTF. The CDR3 region has the DNA TGTGCCAGCAGCCAAGCGGGACAGGCTTATTATGGCTACACCTTC.